This TCR beta chain was obtained from a study of T-cell memory formation after mild COVID-19. General observations from the study: Memory from before infection featured some responding clones, which suggests cross-reactive memory joined. A balance of CD4 and CD8 characterized clones contracting day 15 to 85, whereas later expanders leaned CD4+.

Note on this clonotype: No antigen is known for it.

Each CDR3 protein is one row after TCRdb ran MiXCR on the 5' RACE reads. The table includes approximately 480,000 distinct CDR3 sequences, 18% detected once. Trimming took off 0 bases at V and 5 bases at J, with 14 bases between the two ends. Germline values: CDR1 MNHEY, CDR2 SVGAGI. This CDR3 contains 15 residues. The sample consisted of PBMCs or a T cell subset sorted from them (not recorded which). This TCR was recovered from an adult woman who had mild COVID-19 (a few samples of this study predate the infection). Cell type and time point are not known. This rearrangement joins TRBV6-5 to TRBJ2-7; TRBD2 might be the D (6 bases). CDR3 in amino acids: CASSYSSGRRDEQYF. As DNA, the CDR3 is TGTGCCAGCAGTTACTCTTCAGGACGGAGGGACGAGCAGTACTTC.